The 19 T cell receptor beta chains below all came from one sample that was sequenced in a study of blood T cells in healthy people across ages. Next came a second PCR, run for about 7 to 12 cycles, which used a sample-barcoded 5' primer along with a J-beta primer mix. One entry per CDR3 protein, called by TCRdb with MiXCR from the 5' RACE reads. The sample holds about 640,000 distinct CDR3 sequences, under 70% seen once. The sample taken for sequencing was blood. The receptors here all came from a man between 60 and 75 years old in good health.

The DNA for the CDR3 is TGTGCCAGCAGCCCCGGGACAGGGTCGACTGGCTACACCTTC. The encoded protein is CASSPGTGSTGYTF. The gene calls are TRBV7-9 and TRBJ1-2, with 9 bases lining up with TRBD1. The CDR3 length is 14 residues. CDR1 is SEHNR and CDR2 is FQNEAQ in the germline V gene (reference sequence). J lost 7 bases, V lost 5 bases, and 8 bases had no gene match.

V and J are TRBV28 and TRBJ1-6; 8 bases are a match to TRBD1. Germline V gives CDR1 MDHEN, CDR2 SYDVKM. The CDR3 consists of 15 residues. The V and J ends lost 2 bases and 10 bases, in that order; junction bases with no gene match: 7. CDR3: CASSLPGGTKSPLHF. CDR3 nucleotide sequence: TGTGCCAGCAGTTTACCAGGGGGCACGAAATCACCCCTCCACTTT.

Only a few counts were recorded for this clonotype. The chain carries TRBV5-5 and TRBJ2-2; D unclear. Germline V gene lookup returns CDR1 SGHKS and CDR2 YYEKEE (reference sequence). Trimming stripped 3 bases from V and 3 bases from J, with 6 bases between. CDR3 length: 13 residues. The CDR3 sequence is CASSCWDTGELFF. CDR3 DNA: TGTGCCAGCAGCTGCTGGGACACCGGGGAGCTGTTTTTT. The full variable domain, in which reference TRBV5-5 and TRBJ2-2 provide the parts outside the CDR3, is DAGVTQSPTHLIKTRGQQVTLRCSPISGHKSVSWYQQVLGQGPQFIFQYYEKEERGRGNFPDRFSARQFPNYSSELNVNALLLGDSALYLCASSCWDTGELFFGEGSRLTVL.

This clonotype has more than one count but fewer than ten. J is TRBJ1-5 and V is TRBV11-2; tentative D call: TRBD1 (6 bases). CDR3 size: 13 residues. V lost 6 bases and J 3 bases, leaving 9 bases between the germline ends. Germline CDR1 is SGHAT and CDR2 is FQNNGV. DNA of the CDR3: TGTGCCAGCAGTCAGGGGAACAATCAGCCCCAGCATTTT. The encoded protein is CASSQGNNQPQHF.

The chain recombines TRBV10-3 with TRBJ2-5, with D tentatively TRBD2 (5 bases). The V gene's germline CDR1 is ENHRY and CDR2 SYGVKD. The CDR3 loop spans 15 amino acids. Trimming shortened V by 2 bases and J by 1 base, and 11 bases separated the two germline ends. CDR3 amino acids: CAISERRGFQETQYF. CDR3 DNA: TGTGCCATCAGTGAGCGACGGGGATTCCAAGAGACCCAGTACTTC.

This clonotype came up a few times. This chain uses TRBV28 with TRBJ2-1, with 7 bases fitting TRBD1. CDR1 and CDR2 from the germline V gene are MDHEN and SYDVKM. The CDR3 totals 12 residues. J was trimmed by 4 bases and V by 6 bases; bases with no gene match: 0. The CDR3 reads CASRGQYNEQFF. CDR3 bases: TGTGCCAGCAGGGGACAGTACAATGAGCAGTTCTTC.

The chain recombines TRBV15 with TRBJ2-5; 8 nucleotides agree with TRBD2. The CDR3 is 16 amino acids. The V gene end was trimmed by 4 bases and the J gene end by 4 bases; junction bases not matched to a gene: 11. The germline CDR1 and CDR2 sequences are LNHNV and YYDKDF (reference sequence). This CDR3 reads CATSIGERGRGETQYF. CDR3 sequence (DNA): TGTGCCACCAGCATCGGAGAGCGGGGGAGGGGAGAGACCCAGTACTTC.

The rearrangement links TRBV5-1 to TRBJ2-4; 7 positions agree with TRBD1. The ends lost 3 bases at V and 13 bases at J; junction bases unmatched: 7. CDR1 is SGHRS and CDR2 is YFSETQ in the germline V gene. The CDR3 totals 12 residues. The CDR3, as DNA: TGCGCCAGCAGCTGGGACAGCCACGGGCAGTACTTC. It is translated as CASSWDSHGQYF.

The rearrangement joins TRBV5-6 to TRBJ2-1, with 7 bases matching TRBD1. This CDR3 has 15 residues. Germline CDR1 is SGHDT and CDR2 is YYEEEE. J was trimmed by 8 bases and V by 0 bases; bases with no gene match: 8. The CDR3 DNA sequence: TGTGCCAGCAGCTTGGTAGGGGGCGGTTCCGATGAGCAGTTCTTC. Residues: CASSLVGGGSDEQFF.

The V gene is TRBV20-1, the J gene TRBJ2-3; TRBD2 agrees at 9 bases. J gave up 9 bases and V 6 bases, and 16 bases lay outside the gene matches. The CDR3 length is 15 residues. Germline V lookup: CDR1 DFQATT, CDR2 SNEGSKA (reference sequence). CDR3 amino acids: CSASDLRGGAETQYF. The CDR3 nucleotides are TGCAGTGCCTCGGACCTCCGCGGGGGGGCCGAAACGCAGTATTTT.

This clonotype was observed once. The CDR3 DNA reads TGCGCCAGCAGCTCAACTAGCGCTGGCACAGATACGCAGTATTTT. It encodes CASSSTSAGTDTQYF. This rearrangement joins TRBV5-1 to TRBJ2-3; 7 bases map to TRBD2. Losses at the gene ends were 3 bases for V and 1 base for J; bases not matched to a gene: 5. The CDR3 has 15 residues. Germline lookup yields CDR1 SGHRS and CDR2 YFSETQ.

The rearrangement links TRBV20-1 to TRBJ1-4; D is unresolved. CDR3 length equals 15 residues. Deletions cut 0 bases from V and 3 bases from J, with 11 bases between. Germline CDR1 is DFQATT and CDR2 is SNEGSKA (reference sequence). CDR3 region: CSARDSTISNEKLFF. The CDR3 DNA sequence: TGCAGTGCTAGAGATTCGACAATCTCTAATGAAAAACTGTTTTTT.

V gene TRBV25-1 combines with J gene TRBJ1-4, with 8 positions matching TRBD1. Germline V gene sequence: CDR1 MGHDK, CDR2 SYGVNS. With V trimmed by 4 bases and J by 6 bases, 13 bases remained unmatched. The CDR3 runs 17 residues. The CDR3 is CASSATPGQGRDEKLFF. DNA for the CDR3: TGTGCCAGCAGTGCCACTCCCGGACAGGGTCGGGATGAAAAACTGTTTTTT.

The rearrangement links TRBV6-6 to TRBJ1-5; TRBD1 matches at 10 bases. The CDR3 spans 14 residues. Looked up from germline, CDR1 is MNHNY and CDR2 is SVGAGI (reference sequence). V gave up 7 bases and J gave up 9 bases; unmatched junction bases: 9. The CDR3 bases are TGTGCCAGCAACACCGGGACAGGGGTTGGGCCCCAGCATTTT. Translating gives CASNTGTGVGPQHF.

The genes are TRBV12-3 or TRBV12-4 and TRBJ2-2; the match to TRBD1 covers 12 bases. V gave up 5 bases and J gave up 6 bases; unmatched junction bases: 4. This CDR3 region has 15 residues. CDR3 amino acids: CASSPGQGASGELFF. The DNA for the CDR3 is TGTGCCAGCAGTCCGGGACAGGGGGCCTCCGGGGAGCTGTTTTTT.

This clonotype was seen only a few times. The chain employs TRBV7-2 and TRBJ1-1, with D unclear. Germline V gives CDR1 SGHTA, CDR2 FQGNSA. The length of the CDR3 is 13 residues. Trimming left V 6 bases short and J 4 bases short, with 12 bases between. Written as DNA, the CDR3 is TGTGCCAGCAGTTCTCCGGTGGGCACTGAAGCTTTCTTT. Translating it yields CASSSPVGTEAFF.

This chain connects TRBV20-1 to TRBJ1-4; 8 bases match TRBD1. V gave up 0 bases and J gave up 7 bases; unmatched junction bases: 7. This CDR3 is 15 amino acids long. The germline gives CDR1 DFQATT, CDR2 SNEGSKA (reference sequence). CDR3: CSARDLGQGAEKLFF. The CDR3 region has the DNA TGCAGTGCTAGAGATCTAGGACAGGGTGCTGAAAAACTGTTTTTT.

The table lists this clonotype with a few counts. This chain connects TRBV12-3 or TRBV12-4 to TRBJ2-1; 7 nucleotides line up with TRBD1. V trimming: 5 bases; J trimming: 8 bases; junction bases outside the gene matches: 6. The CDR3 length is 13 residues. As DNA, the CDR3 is TGTGCCAGCAGTACTAGACAGGGCTATGAGCAGTTCTTC. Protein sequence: CASSTRQGYEQFF.

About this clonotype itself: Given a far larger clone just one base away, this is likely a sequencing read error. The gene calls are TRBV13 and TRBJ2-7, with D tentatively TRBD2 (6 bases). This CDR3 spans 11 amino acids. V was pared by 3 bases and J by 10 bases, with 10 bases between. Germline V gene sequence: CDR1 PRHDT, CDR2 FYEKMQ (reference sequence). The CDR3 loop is CASSFGEAQYF. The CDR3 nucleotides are TGTGCCAGCAGCTTTGGGGAGGCCCAGTACTTC. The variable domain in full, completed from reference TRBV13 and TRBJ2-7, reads AAGVIQSPRHLIKEKRETATLKCYPIPRHDTVYWYQQGPGQDPQFLISFYEKMQSDKGSIPDRFSAQQFSDYHSELNMSSLELGDSALYFCASSFGEAQYFGPGTRLTVT.